Sequencing of this T cell receptor beta chain was carried out in a study of blood T cell repertoires in COVID-19. Background on the study: Collection of acute and convalescent COVID-19 samples took place in the United States, Italy and Spain. The cDNA or gDNA used as material had been derived from T cells, B-cell-depleted T cells, or PBMCs.

How the authors handled the data: Reference gene primer amplification yielded estimated nucleated cell counts. Using immunoSEQ multiplex PCR, the repertoire was profiled, and TCRdb retains in-frame clones only, with some absent. Clone size and V and J calls were adopted from that table, with D and trimming inferred from the DNA. The sample lists some 30,000 clones, about 90% occurring once. The CDR3 is 15 residues long. Germline V gives CDR1 SNHLY, CDR2 FYNNEI. With V trimmed by 3 bases and J by 5 bases, 9 bases remained unmatched. The receptor comes from a human donor in a cohort sampled during active COVID-19. What was sequenced was peripheral blood. The V gene is TRBV2, the J gene TRBJ2-5, with 7 bases aligning to TRBD2. The DNA for the CDR3 is TGTGCCAGCAGTGACCCGGGACTATTAGAGGAGACCCAGTACTTC. It specifies CASSDPGLLEETQYF. Drawing the rest from reference TRBV2 and TRBJ2-5, the complete variable domain is EPEVTQTPSHQVTQMGQEVILRCVPISNHLYFYWYRQILGQKVEFLVSFYNNEISEKSEIFDDQFSVERPDGSNFTLKIRSTKLEDSAMYFCASSDPGLLEETQYFGPGTRLLVL.